The entry that follows covers one T cell receptor (beta chain) sequence. This clonotype was seen many times. The antigen this receptor binds is unknown. No qualities accompany the bases; no much larger clone lies one base away. These data belong to a study of response to subunit inactivated influenza vaccine listed by TCRdb under 2018. Background for the entire study: The study used deep quantitative T cell receptor repertoire profiling to track responses to a trivalent subunit inactivated influenza vaccine.

Overall results and qualifications from the work: The authors suggested that each seasonal influenza vaccination may recruit only a limited number of new T cells.

To prepare the library, RT-PCR was applied. TCRdb records Illumina HiSeq 2500 as the sequencer. TCRdb trimmed public reads at Q25 via fastp, called clones via MiXCR and kept in-frame beta chains. For every CDR3 protein sequence, its rows merge into one entry that carries the most common genes and DNA. The sample yields around 530,000 distinct CDR3 sequences; approximately 15% were counted once. The top ten clones comprise roughly 3% of the sample. Including cysteine and phenylalanine, the CDR3 has 18 amino acids. Only the CDR3 region is kept as DNA, spanning 54 bases read in frame from base 1. V loses 1 base of germline sequence and J loses 6 bases, and the interval between the two ends is 25 bases. For CDR1 and CDR2, the germline V gene (reference sequence) lists DFQATT and SNEGSKA.

The chain couples TRBV20-1 to TRBJ1-5; the D gene cannot be named for sure. Source: CD4+ T cells sorted from PBMCs, taken roughly 24 months after vaccination. This TCR came from a man aged 50 to 69 who received an inactivated influenza vaccine. Donor details come from another sample of the same person, matched by shared clones. CDR3 sequence: CSARGPLPMTWVTQPQHF. The DNA reads TGCAGTGCTAGAGGACCTCTCCCCATGACATGGGTGACTCAGCCCCAGCATTTT.